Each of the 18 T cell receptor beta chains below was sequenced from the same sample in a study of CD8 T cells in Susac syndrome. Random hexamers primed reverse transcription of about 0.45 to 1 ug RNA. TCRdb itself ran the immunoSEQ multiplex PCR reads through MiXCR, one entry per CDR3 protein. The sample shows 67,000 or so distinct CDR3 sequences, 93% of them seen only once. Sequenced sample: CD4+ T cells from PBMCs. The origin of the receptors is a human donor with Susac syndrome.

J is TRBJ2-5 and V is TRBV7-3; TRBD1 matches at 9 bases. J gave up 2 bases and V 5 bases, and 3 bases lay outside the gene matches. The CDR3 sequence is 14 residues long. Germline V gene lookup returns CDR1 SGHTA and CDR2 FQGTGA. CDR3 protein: CASSTDRGQETQYF. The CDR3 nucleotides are TGTGCCAGCAGCACGGACAGGGGTCAAGAGACCCAGTACTTC.

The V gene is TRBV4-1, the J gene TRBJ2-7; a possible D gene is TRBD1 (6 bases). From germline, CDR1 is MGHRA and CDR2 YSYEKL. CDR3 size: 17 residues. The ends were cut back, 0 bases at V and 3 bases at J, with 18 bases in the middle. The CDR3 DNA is TGCGCCAGCAGCCAAGATTTGGGGACATCCCATTTCTACGAGCAGTACTTC. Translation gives CASSQDLGTSHFYEQYF.

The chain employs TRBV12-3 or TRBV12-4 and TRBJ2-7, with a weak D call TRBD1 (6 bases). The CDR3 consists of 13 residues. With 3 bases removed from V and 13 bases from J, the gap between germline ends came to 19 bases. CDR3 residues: CASSLGHWADPYF. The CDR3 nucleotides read TGTGCCAGCAGTTTGGGACATTGGGCGGACCCATACTTC.

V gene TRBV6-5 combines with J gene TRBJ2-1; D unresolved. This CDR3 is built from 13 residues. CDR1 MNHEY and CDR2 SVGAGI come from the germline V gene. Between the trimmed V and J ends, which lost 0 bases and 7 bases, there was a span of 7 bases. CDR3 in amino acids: CASSYSNINEQFF. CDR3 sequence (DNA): TGTGCCAGCAGTTACTCGAATATTAATGAGCAGTTCTTC.

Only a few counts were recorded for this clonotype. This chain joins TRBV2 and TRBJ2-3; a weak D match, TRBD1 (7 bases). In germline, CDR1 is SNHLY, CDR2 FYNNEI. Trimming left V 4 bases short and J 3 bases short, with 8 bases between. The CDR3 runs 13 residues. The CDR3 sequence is CASSAGGTDTQYF. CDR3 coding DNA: TGTGCCAGCAGTGCAGGGGGGACAGATACGCAGTATTTT. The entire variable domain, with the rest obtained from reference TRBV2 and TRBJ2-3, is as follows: EPEVTQTPSHQVTQMGQEVILRCVPISNHLYFYWYRQILGQKVEFLVSFYNNEISEKSEIFDDQFSVERPDGSNFTLKIRSTKLEDSAMYFCASSAGGTDTQYFGPGTRLTVL.

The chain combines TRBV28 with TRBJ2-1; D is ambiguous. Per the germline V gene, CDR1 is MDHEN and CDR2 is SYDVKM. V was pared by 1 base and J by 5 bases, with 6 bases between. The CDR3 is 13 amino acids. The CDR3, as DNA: TGTGCCAGCAGTTTATCTTGGAACAATGAGCAGTTCTTC. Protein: CASSLSWNNEQFF.

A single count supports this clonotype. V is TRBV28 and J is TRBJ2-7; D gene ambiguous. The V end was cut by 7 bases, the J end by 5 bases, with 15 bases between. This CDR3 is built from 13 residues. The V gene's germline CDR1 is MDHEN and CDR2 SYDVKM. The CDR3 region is CASTPPEAHEQYF. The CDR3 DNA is TGTGCCAGCACCCCACCAGAGGCCCACGAGCAGTACTTC.

CDR3 nucleotides: TGTGCCAGCAGCCCGACAGGAATGAACACTGAAGCTTTCTTT. The encoded protein is CASSPTGMNTEAFF. This chain joins TRBV7-8 and TRBJ1-1; possibly TRBD1 for D (6 bases). V dropped 5 bases and J dropped 0 bases, with 10 bases sitting between them. CDR1 and CDR2 (germline): SGHVS, FQNEAQ. The CDR3 loop spans 14 amino acids.

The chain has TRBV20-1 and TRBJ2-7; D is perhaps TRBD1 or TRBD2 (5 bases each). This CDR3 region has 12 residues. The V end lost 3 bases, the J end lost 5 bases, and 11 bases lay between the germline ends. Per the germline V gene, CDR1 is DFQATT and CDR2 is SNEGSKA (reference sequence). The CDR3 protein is CSASGGSNEQYF. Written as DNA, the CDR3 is TGCAGTGCTAGTGGGGGTAGCAACGAGCAGTACTTC.

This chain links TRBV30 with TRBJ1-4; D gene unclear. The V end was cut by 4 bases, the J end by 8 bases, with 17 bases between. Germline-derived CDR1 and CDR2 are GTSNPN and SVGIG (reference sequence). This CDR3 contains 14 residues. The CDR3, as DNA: TGTGCCTGGACAACCGTCCGGGAGGCGGAAAAACTGTTTTTT. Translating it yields CAWTTVREAEKLFF.

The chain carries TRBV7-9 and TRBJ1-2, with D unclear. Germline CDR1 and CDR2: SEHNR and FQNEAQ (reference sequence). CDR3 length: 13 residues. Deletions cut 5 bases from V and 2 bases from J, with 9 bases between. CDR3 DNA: TGTGCCAGCAGCCCCCTTTCCAACTATGGCTACACCTTC. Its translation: CASSPLSNYGYTF. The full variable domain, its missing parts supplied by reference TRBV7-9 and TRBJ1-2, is DTGVSQNPRHKITKRGQNVTFRCDPISEHNRLYWYRQTLGQGPEFLTYFQNEAQLEKSRLLSDRFSAERPKGSFSTLEIQRTEQGDSAMYLCASSPLSNYGYTFGSGTRLTVV.

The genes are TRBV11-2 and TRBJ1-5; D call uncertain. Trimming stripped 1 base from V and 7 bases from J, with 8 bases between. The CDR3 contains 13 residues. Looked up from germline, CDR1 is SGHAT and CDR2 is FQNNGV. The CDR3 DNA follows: TGTGCCAGCAGCTTAGCCTCGGGCCAGCCCCAGCATTTT. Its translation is CASSLASGQPQHF.

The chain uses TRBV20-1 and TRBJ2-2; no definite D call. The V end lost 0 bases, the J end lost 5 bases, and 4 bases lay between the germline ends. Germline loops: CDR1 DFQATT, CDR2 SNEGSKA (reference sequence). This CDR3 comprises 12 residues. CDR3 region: CSARETTGELFF. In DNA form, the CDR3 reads TGCAGTGCTAGAGAAACGACCGGGGAGCTGTTTTTT.

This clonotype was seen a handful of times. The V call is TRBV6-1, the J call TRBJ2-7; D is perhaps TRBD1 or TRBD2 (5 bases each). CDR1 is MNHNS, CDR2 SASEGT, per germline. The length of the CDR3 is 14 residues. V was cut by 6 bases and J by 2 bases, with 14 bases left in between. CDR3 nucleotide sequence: TGTGCCAGCAGCCTGGGACGGAAAGCCTACGAGCAGTACTTC. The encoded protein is CASSLGRKAYEQYF.

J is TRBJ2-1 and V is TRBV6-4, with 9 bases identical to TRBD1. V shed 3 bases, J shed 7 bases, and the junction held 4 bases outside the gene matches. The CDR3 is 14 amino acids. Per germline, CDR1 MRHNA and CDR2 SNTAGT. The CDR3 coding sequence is TGTGCCAGCAGTGAATGGGACAGGGCGAATGAGCAGTTCTTC. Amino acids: CASSEWDRANEQFF.

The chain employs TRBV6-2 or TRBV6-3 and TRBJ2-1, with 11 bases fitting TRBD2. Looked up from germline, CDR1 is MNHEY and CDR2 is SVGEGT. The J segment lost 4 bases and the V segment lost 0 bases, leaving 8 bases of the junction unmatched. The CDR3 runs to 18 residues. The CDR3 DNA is TGTGCCAGCAGTTACTCGCCCATAGCGGGGGGGGTTTACAATGAGCAGTTCTTC. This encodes CASSYSPIAGGVYNEQFF.

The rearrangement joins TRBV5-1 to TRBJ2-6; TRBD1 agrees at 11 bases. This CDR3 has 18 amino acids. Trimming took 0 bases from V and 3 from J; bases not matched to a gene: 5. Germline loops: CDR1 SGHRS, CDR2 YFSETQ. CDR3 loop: CASSLAGQGAGGANVLTF. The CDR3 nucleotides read TGCGCCAGCAGCTTGGCTGGACAGGGGGCTGGTGGGGCCAACGTCCTGACTTTC.

The CDR3 is CASSLTGPNTEAFF. The CDR3 DNA follows: TGTGCCAGCTCACTCACAGGGCCCAACACTGAAGCTTTCTTT. V usage is TRBV18 and J usage is TRBJ1-1; D is possibly TRBD1 (6 bases). Germline CDR1 KGHSH, CDR2 LQKENI. The CDR3 spans 14 residues. V was shortened by 4 bases and J by 2 bases, with 11 bases between the two germline ends.